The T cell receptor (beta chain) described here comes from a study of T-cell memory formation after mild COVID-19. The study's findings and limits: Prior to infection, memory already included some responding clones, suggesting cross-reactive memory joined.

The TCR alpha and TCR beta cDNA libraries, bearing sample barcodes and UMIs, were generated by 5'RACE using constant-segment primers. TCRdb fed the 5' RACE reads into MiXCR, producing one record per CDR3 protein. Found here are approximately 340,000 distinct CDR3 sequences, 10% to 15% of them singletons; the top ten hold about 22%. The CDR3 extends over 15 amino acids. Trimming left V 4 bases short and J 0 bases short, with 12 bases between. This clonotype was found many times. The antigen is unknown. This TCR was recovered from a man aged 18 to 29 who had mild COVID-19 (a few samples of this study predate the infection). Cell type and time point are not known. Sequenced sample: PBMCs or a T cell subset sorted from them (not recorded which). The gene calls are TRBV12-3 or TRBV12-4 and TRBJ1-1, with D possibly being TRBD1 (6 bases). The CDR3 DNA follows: TGTGCCAGCAGTTATACAGGGCTCATGAACACTGAAGCTTTCTTT. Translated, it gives CASSYTGLMNTEAFF.